These T cell receptor beta chains were read from a single sample in a study of blood T cell repertoires in COVID-19. Some clones are missing from TCRdb's copy, which holds only in-frame ones; the method was immunoSEQ multiplex PCR. Among 25,000 to 35,000 clones listed, 70% to 90% were seen once. Sequenced sample: peripheral blood. These receptors all stem from a woman aged 35 to 49 with active or convalescent COVID-19. Both conserved end residues are part of each CDR3. The order of the fields is D gene, V gene, J gene, clone size, CDR3 protein, CDR3 DNA. The D gene is left open where the match is weak. Not all rows give a size; the values are once, few, many and, for expanded clones, a class.

>TRBD1|TRBV13|TRBJ2-1|.
CASSSAGTGKLSYNEQFF
TGTGCCAGCAGCTCCGCCGGGACAGGGAAACTCTCCTACAATGAGCAGTTCTTC
>.|TRBV12-3/TRBV12-4|TRBJ2-1|.
CASSRGSYNEQFF
TGTGCCAGCAGTCGCGGAAGCTACAATGAGCAGTTCTTC
>.|TRBV5-4|TRBJ2-2|.
CASSLAGGTGELFF
TGTGCCAGCAGCTTGGCCGGGGGCACCGGGGAGCTGTTTTTT
>TRBD1|TRBV5-1|TRBJ2-7|.
CASSLAGQGFEQYF
TGCGCCAGCAGCTTGGCGGGACAGGGTTTCGAGCAGTACTTC
>.|TRBV6-6|TRBJ1-1|.
CASSPAGNTEAFF
TGTGCCAGCAGTCCGGCGGGTAACACTGAAGCTTTCTTT
>.|TRBV7-3|TRBJ2-5|.
CASSPHGSQETQYF
TGTGCCAGCAGCCCCCACGGGAGCCAAGAGACCCAGTACTTC
>TRBD2|TRBV9|TRBJ2-5|once
CASSVGASGGRETQYF
TGTGCCAGCAGCGTAGGGGCTAGCGGGGGACGGGAGACCCAGTACTTC
>.|TRBV28|TRBJ1-4|.
CASSLFGAGGLFF
TGTGCCAGCAGTTTATTTGGGGCGGGGGGACTGTTTTTT
>.|TRBV9|TRBJ1-2|.
CASSVDPPGGGLRGYTF
TGTGCCAGCAGCGTAGATCCGCCCGGGGGGGGGCTTCGAGGCTACACCTTC
>.|TRBV6-5|TRBJ2-2|.
CASSYSPVNTGELFF
TGTGCCAGCAGTTACTCGCCAGTTAACACCGGGGAGCTGTTTTTT
>TRBD1|TRBV29-1|TRBJ1-5|.
CSVATGSNQPQHF
TGCAGCGTCGCGACAGGGAGCAATCAGCCCCAGCATTTT
>.|TRBV2|TRBJ1-4|.
CASSEASGLREKLFF
TGTGCCAGCAGTGAGGCTTCTGGTTTGAGGGAAAAACTGTTTTTT
>.|TRBV7-2|TRBJ1-2|.
CASSLATPGDRHGYTF
TGTGCCAGCAGCTTGGCAACACCAGGGGATAGGCATGGCTACACCTTC
>.|TRBV20-1|TRBJ1-2|.
CSARAGDGYTF
TGCAGTGCTAGAGCAGGGGATGGCTACACCTTC
>.|TRBV29-1|TRBJ2-7|.
CSVEVEGGPQYF
TGCAGCGTTGAGGTGGAAGGGGGTCCGCAGTACTTC
>.|TRBV11-2|TRBJ1-1|.
CASSLGTNFVTEAFF
TGTGCCAGCAGCTTAGGGACAAACTTTGTCACTGAAGCTTTCTTT
>.|TRBV5-1|TRBJ2-5|.
CASSLGLDQETQYF
TGCGCCAGCAGCTTGGGACTGGATCAAGAGACCCAGTACTTC
>TRBD2|TRBV6-5|TRBJ2-7|.
CASSYAGTSGYEQYF
TGTGCCAGCAGTTACGCCGGGACTAGCGGCTACGAGCAGTACTTC
>.|TRBV11-2|TRBJ2-2|.
CASSFRLGEPPGELFF
TGTGCCAGCAGCTTCCGGCTCGGGGAACCGCCCGGGGAGCTGTTTTTT
>.|TRBV6-5|TRBJ1-6|.
CACRALGSYNSPLHF
TGTGCCTGCAGGGCCCTAGGCTCCTATAATTCACCCCTCCACTTT
>.|TRBV21-1|TRBJ2-1|.
CASSSSAALAGGYNEQFF
TGTGCCAGCAGCTCTTCTGCGGCACTAGCGGGAGGCTACAATGAGCAGTTCTTC
>.|TRBV3-1/TRBV3-2|TRBJ2-1|.
CASSQTGPRSGPDNEQFF
TGTGCCAGCAGCCAAACGGGGCCGAGGAGCGGGCCGGACAATGAGCAGTTCTTC
>.|TRBV6-5|TRBJ1-2|.
CASSRGPSYGYTF
TGTGCCAGCAGCCGAGGGCCCTCCTATGGCTACACCTTC
>.|TRBV11-3|TRBJ2-1|.
CASSLDRLAVNEQFF
TGTGCCAGCAGCTTAGATCGGCTAGCTGTCAATGAGCAGTTCTTC
>.|TRBV6-5|TRBJ2-7|.
CASSLGGSYEQYF
TGTGCCAGCAGTCTCGGCGGCTCCTACGAGCAGTACTTC
>.|TRBV5-5|TRBJ2-2|once
CASSLRAANTGELFF
TGTGCCAGCAGCTTGCGAGCGGCGAACACCGGGGAGCTGTTTTTT
>.|TRBV11-3|TRBJ1-6|.
CASSSSYNSPLHF
TGTGCCAGCAGCTCGAGCTATAATTCACCCCTCCACTTT
>TRBD1|TRBV6-5|TRBJ1-2|.
CASQRGTGNYGYTF
TGTGCCAGCCAACGAGGGACAGGGAACTATGGCTACACCTTC
>.|TRBV7-3|TRBJ2-5|once
CASSLTQQETQYF
TGTGCCAGCAGCTTAACCCAACAAGAGACCCAGTACTTC
>TRBD2|TRBV7-4|TRBJ2-3|.
CASSLNHRGRVTDTQYF
TGTGCCAGCAGCTTGAACCACCGAGGGAGGGTCACAGATACGCAGTATTTT
>.|TRBV12-3/TRBV12-4|TRBJ1-5|.
CASSLKGQPQHF
TGTGCCAGCAGTTTGAAGGGGCAGCCCCAGCATTTT
>.|TRBV30|TRBJ1-4|.
CAWRVGVQGPEEKLFF
TGTGCCTGGAGAGTTGGAGTACAGGGTCCAGAAGAAAAACTGTTTTTT
>.|TRBV3-1/TRBV3-2|TRBJ1-5|once
CASSQGRGGQPQHF
TGTGCCAGCAGCCAAGGCAGGGGTGGCCAGCCCCAGCATTTT
>.|TRBV7-3|TRBJ1-5|.
CASSLQGRRGEPQHF
TGTGCCAGCAGCCTTCAGGGGCGCCGGGGGGAGCCCCAGCATTTT
>TRBD2|TRBV7-9|TRBJ2-3|.
CASSTIAGRTDTQYF
TGTGCCAGCAGCACAATAGCGGGGCGCACAGATACGCAGTATTTT
>.|TRBV11-2|TRBJ2-1|.
CASSAEAGSYNEQFF
TGTGCCAGCAGCGCAGAGGCGGGCTCCTACAATGAGCAGTTCTTC
>TRBD1|TRBV28|TRBJ2-2|.
CASRPGQLGPGELFF
TGTGCCAGCAGGCCGGGACAGCTCGGCCCCGGGGAGCTGTTTTTT
>.|TRBV21-1|TRBJ1-3|.
CASSKSFSGNTIYF
TGTGCCAGCAGCAAATCTTTCTCCGGAAACACCATATATTTT
>.|TRBV21-1|TRBJ1-6|.
CASSKGQPLNSPLHF
TGTGCCAGCAGCAAAGGACAGCCCTTGAATTCACCCCTCCACTTT
>TRBD2|TRBV5-1|TRBJ2-7|.
CASSTGTSTYEQYF
TGCGCCAGCAGCACCGGGACTAGCACCTACGAGCAGTACTTC